This TCR beta chain came from a study of T cells in Graves' hyperthyroidism and ophthalmopathy. Turning to the study itself: Blood from the periphery was taken at initial diagnosis, before any treatment.

Amplification yielded TCR beta CDR3 regions, with RNA transcripts as the source. HTBI primers drove first-round RT-PCR of the TCR CDR3. TCRdb called the multiplex PCR reads again in MiXCR, with one record for every CDR3 protein. This table holds over 500,000 distinct CDR3 sequences, 17% found once. Whole-study results and caveats: Within blood appeared most thyroid clonotypes that had expanded above 0.001. Model predictions of ophthalmopathy came a median about 6.3 months before onset.

The CDR3 is 15 residues long. The germline gives CDR1 MDHEN, CDR2 SYDVKM. Trimming stripped 6 bases from V and 3 bases from J, with 16 bases between. In its sample, this clonotype was seen many times. Its antigen remains unidentified. With duration under 3 months, ophthalmopathy was active: Clinical Activity Score at least 3, NOSPECS at least 4. This chain links TRBV28 with TRBJ2-3, with a tentative D call TRBD1 (6 bases). Sequenced material: blood. This receptor was obtained from a woman in her late teens or twenties with Graves' ophthalmopathy. The CDR3 DNA reads as TGTGCCAGCAGCTTGACAGGCCCTAGAACAGATACGCAGTATTTT. It encodes CASSLTGPRTDTQYF.